These 28 T cell receptor beta chains were all obtained from the same sample, sequenced in a study of CD8+CD57+ T cells in acquired aplastic anemia. CDR3 and TCR beta VDJ profiling relied on genomic DNA as the template. TCRdb redid the calling of the reads with MiXCR, one entry per CDR3 protein. The sample lists hundreds of thousands of distinct CDR3 sequences, under 80% occurring once. The sequencing sample was made of sorted CD4+, CD8+, or CD8+CD57+ T cells (not recorded which) from PBMCs. The receptors derive from a human donor in good health, serving as a control.

The chain links TRBV15 to TRBJ1-2; D is uncertain. Trimming removed 1 base from V and 4 bases from J, with 13 bases in between. From germline, CDR1 is LNHNV and CDR2 YYDKDF (reference sequence). This CDR3 comprises 15 residues. The CDR3 loop reads CATSRGSGRSYGYTF. DNA for the CDR3: TGTGCCACCAGCAGAGGATCTGGCCGTTCCTATGGCTACACCTTC.

The chain uses TRBV25-1 and TRBJ2-2; TRBD1 matches at 9 bases. There are 16 residues in the CDR3. In germline, CDR1 is MGHDK, CDR2 SYGVNS. J gave up 8 bases and V 5 bases, and 12 bases lay outside the gene matches. CDR3 residues: CASSSRLGQGMGELFF. CDR3 nucleotide sequence: TGTGCCAGCAGTTCGCGGCTGGGACAGGGTATGGGGGAGCTGTTTTTT.

Comments on this clonotype: The junction does not match germline at one end; this may be a read error. The rearrangement joins TRBV7-2 to TRBJ2-3; D not resolved. The length of the CDR3 is 16 residues. CDR1 and CDR2 from the germline V gene are SGHTA and FQGNSA. CDR3 region: CASRPRETTYADTQYF. As DNA, the CDR3 is TGTGCCAGCAGGCCCCGAGAGACCACCTACGCCGATACCCAGTATTTT.

This clonotype was found a few times. At one boundary the junction diverges from the germline segment, which might be a read error. The chain is built from TRBV10-3 and TRBJ2-7; 12 bases fit TRBD1. Germline CDR1 is ENHRY and CDR2 is SYGVKD. The CDR3 is made up of 15 amino acids. Here the CDR3 reads CASSTGTGGGYEQCF. The CDR3 nucleotides are TGTGCCAGCAGTACGGGGACAGGGGGCGGCTACGAGCAGTGCTTC.

The chain recombines TRBV24-1 with TRBJ1-5; 10 bases align to TRBD1. V lost 4 bases to trimming and J lost 2 bases; unmatched junction nucleotides: 16. This CDR3 has 20 amino acids. Germline CDR1 and CDR2: KGHDR and SFDVKD. CDR3 nucleotides: TGTGCCACCAGTGACCCACCCGGGGACAGGGGAAAGAATTGCAATCAGCCCCAGCATTTT. Translation gives CATSDPPGDRGKNCNQPQHF.

The chain combines TRBV7-9 with TRBJ2-3; the match to TRBD1 covers 7 bases. Germline V CDR1 and CDR2: SEHNR, FQNEAQ (reference sequence). This CDR3 has 17 residues. V dropped 3 bases and J dropped 8; count of bases not matched to a gene: 17. CDR3 protein: CASSFVQGKKLFFTQYF. In nucleotides, the CDR3 is TGTGCCAGCAGCTTCGTACAGGGGAAAAAACTGTTTTTTACGCAGTATTTT.

The chain recombines TRBV11-2 with TRBJ2-1, with TRBD1 matching over 10 bases. Trimming cost V 5 bases and J 5 bases; bases outside gene matches: 6. The CDR3 sequence is 15 residues long. The germline V gene has CDR1 SGHAT and CDR2 FQNNGV. This chain's CDR3 is CASSPTGTGDNEQFF. CDR3 nucleotide sequence: TGTGCCAGCAGCCCCACCGGGACAGGGGACAATGAGCAGTTCTTC.

V usage is TRBV25-1 and J usage is TRBJ2-7; 10 bases fit TRBD1. V lost 6 bases to trimming and J lost 4 bases; unmatched junction nucleotides: 3. CDR3 length: 13 amino acids. Looked up from germline, CDR1 is MGHDK and CDR2 is SYGVNS. The CDR3, as DNA: TGTGCCAGCAGGACGGACAGGGGGTACGAGCAGTACTTC. Residues: CASRTDRGYEQYF.

With respect to this clonotype: A read error is likely, as this CDR3 ends without the conserved phenylalanine or tryptophan. No DNA is shown, since the ends of the CDR3 on it are uncertain; the CDR3 is the one TCRdb lists. The CDR3 loop is CASNRANYGYTFGS. The chain couples TRBV10-2 to TRBJ2-5; TRBD1, the D gene given by the table, was not confirmed from the DNA. Germline CDR1 is WSHSY and CDR2 is SAAADI. The CDR3 adds up to 14 amino acids, both ends counted.

This chain joins TRBV7-2 and TRBJ2-7; TRBD2 matches 7 bases. The junction had 16 bases not matched to a gene; V was cut back by 1 base and J by 13 bases. Per the germline V gene, CDR1 is SGHTA and CDR2 is FQGNSA. This CDR3 spans 15 amino acids. As DNA, the CDR3 is TGTGCCAGCAGCTTAGGCGGGGGTTCAGAGCTGTTTTTTTACTTC. This encodes CASSLGGGSELFFYF.

The V and J genes are TRBV19 and TRBJ1-5, with D perhaps TRBD1 (6 bases). Germline CDR1 is LNHDA and CDR2 is SQIVND (reference sequence). Trimming pared 4 bases from V and 0 bases from J, leaving 10 bases between. The CDR3 is 15 amino acids. CDR3 DNA sequence: TGTGCCAGTAGTACGGTGGGGGCTAGCAATCAGCCCCAGCATTTT. Protein product: CASSTVGASNQPQHF. The full variable domain, in which reference TRBV19 and TRBJ1-5 provide the parts outside the CDR3, is DGGITQSPKYLFRKEGQNVTLSCEQNLNHDAMYWYRQDPGQGLRLIYYSQIVNDFQKGDIAEGYSVSREKKESFPLTVTSAQKNPTAFYLCASSTVGASNQPQHFGDGTRLSIL.

On this clonotype itself: The junction differs from germline at one of its ends, possibly a read error. J is TRBJ1-6 and V is TRBV15; TRBD1 aligns across 8 bases. Germline lookup yields CDR1 LNHNV and CDR2 YYDKDF (reference sequence). This CDR3 spans 13 amino acids. The CDR3 bases are TGTGCCAGCAGCAGGGGGCTTGGTTCACCCCTCCACTTT. Protein sequence: CASSRGLGSPLHF. Full variable domain (outside the CDR3, taken from reference TRBV15 and TRBJ1-6): DAMVIQNPRYQVTQFGKPVTLSCSQTLNHNVMYWYQQKSSQAPKLLFHYYDKDFNNEADTPDNFQSRRPNTSFCFLDIRSPGLGDTAMYLCASSRGLGSPLHFGNGTRLTVT.

Concerning this clonotype itself: Sequence at one end of the junction differs from germline and may be a read error. CDR3 bases: TGTGCCAGCAGCGCGCGAACCGTCGCGGACGGGGAGTTGTTTTTT. The encoded protein is CASSARTVADGELFF. The V and J genes are TRBV9 and TRBJ2-2, with D maybe TRBD2 (5 bases). The CDR3 totals 15 residues. Per germline, CDR1 SGDLS and CDR2 YYNGEE.

This clonotype was counted many times. The rearrangement links TRBV20-1 to TRBJ1-6, with a tentative D call TRBD1 (6 bases). Germline V gives CDR1 DFQATT, CDR2 SNEGSKA (reference sequence). The CDR3 spans 14 residues. Trimming took off 2 bases at V and 6 bases at J, with 11 bases between the two ends. CDR3 in DNA: TGCAGTGCTAGACACGGACAGCTTAATTCACCCCTCCACTTT. This sequence encodes CSARHGQLNSPLHF.

The rearrangement links TRBV7-4 to TRBJ1-4, with D possibly being TRBD1 (5 bases). The germline V gene has CDR1 SGHVT and CDR2 SQSDAQ. V was cut by 11 bases and J by 14 bases, with 27 bases left in between. This CDR3 region has 14 residues. The CDR3 loop is CAWSVRGGSEALFF. The CDR3, as DNA: TGTGCCTGGAGTGTACGCGGGGGTAGTGAAGCTCTGTTTTTT.

At least ten counts were recorded for this clonotype. This chain links TRBV4-1 with TRBJ1-1, with D uncertain. Germline CDR1 and CDR2: MGHRA and YSYEKL. V was trimmed by 1 base and J by 4 bases, leaving 16 bases between them. This CDR3 contains 16 residues. CDR3 in DNA: TGCGCCAGCAGCCAAGTAAACTCGATCGAGGTCACTGAAGCTTTCTTT. Protein sequence: CASSQVNSIEVTEAFF.

In the case of this clonotype: Sequence at one end of the junction differs from germline and may be a read error. The V call is TRBV7-3, the J call TRBJ1-6, with D unclear. The CDR3 spans 14 residues. CDR1 is SGHTA and CDR2 is FQGTGA in the germline V gene. In nucleotides, the CDR3 is TGTGCCAGCAGCTCAGGACTAGTTGGTGAGACCCAGTACTTT. Its translation is CASSSGLVGETQYF. The complete variable domain, with remaining parts taken from reference TRBV7-3 and TRBJ1-6, reads GAGVSQTPSNKVTEKGKYVELRCDPISGHTALYWYRQSLGQGPEFLIYFQGTGAADDSGLPNDRFFAVRPEGSVSTLKIQRTERGDSAVYLCASSSGLVGETQYFGNGTRLTVT.

The chain joins TRBV7-8 to TRBJ2-5; D is possibly TRBD1 (5 bases). V was cut by 4 bases and J by 7 bases, with 25 bases left in between. The length of the CDR3 is 17 residues. Germline V lookup: CDR1 SGHVS, CDR2 FQNEAQ. The CDR3 DNA is TGTGCCAGCAGCTCAGGGATTCAAGAGACCCAGTACTTGACCCAGTACTTC. Its translation: CASSSGIQETQYLTQYF.

The CDR3 protein is CASSVDGGQGYTFF. CDR3 nucleotide sequence: TGTGCCAGCAGCGTAGATGGGGGGCAAGGCTACACCTTCTTT. The rearrangement joins TRBV9 to TRBJ1-1, with D possibly TRBD1 on 6 matching bases. V lost 0 bases and J lost 14, with 20 bases in between. The CDR3 sequence is 14 residues long. The germline CDR1 and CDR2 sequences are SGDLS and YYNGEE.

This clonotype was counted between two and nine times. A much larger clone differs from this one at a single base, so this may be a read error. The V and J genes are TRBV19 and TRBJ1-1; the D is unclear. Per the germline V gene, CDR1 is LNHDA and CDR2 is SQIVND (reference sequence). Trimming took 8 bases from V and 1 from J, leaving 11 bases between them. The CDR3 has 13 residues. The CDR3 DNA is TGTGCCAGTGGTCTCGACCCGAACACTGAAGCTTTCTTT. It codes for CASGLDPNTEAFF.

This clonotype was seen repeatedly, ten times or more. V usage is TRBV19 and J usage is TRBJ1-2; no clear D gene. Germline CDR1 is LNHDA and CDR2 is SQIVND (reference sequence). V was pared by 5 bases and J by 0 bases, with 7 bases between. The CDR3 has 13 residues. CDR3 sequence reads: CASSGGANYGYTF. The CDR3 DNA sequence: TGTGCCAGTAGTGGCGGCGCTAACTATGGCTACACCTTC.

Concerning this clonotype itself: Just one base apart from a much larger clone, this may be a read error. The J gene is TRBJ2-7, the V gene TRBV20-1; 10 bases fit TRBD1. Germline CDR1 and CDR2: DFQATT and SNEGSKA (reference sequence). The CDR3 sequence is 14 residues long. The CDR3 region is CSASYRDRGDEQCF. The CDR3 DNA sequence: TGCAGTGCTTCCTACCGGGACAGGGGCGACGAGCAGTGCTTC.

CDR3 nucleotide sequence: TGTGCCAGTAGTATCGGTAGGGGGACTGAAGCTTTCTTT. Translation: CASSIGRGTEAFF. The V call is TRBV19, the J call TRBJ1-1; D is perhaps TRBD1 (6 bases). V was clipped by 3 bases and J by 5 bases, with 10 bases between them. The CDR3 sequence is 13 residues long. Germline CDR1 is LNHDA and CDR2 is SQIVND (reference sequence).

A single count supports this clonotype. The rearrangement links TRBV5-4 to TRBJ2-7; D gene unclear. The CDR3 loop spans 13 amino acids. The V gene lost 0 bases and the J gene lost 5 bases, with 9 bases spanning the gap. Germline loops: CDR1 SGHNT, CDR2 YYREEE (reference sequence). As DNA, the CDR3 is TGTGCCAGCAGCTTGGACACGGTGAACGAGCAGTACTTC. Protein product: CASSLDTVNEQYF.

The genes are TRBV7-2 and TRBJ2-3; possible D gene TRBD2, 6 bases. The V gene lost 6 bases and the J gene lost 4 bases, with 14 bases spanning the gap. Germline V gene lookup returns CDR1 SGHTA and CDR2 FQGNSA. This CDR3 is 14 amino acids long. The CDR3 sequence: CASSKTRVADTQYF. CDR3 nucleotides: TGTGCCAGCAGTAAGACTAGGGTGGCAGATACGCAGTATTTT.

This clonotype was counted at least ten times. The gene calls are TRBV6-2 or TRBV6-3 and TRBJ1-5; D is uncertain. V lost 7 bases and J lost 5, with 9 bases in between. Germline CDR1 is MNHEY and CDR2 is SVGEGT. The length of the CDR3 is 12 residues. This CDR3 is CASKGRDQPQHF. The DNA of the CDR3 is TGTGCCAGCAAAGGGCGAGATCAGCCCCAGCATTTT.

With regard to this clonotype: Because the CDR3's place on the DNA is in doubt, the DNA is left out and the CDR3 is given as listed by TCRdb. The chain joins TRBV12-5 to TRBJ2-3; the table calls TRBD1, which could not be checked here. CDR1 is LGHNT, CDR2 FRNRAP, per germline. Including both end residues, the CDR3 is 22 amino acids long. The CDR3 reads CDSSFYICSARTGRGEEDTQYF.

This chain links TRBV9 with TRBJ1-1; no reliable D call. Germline CDR1 SGDLS, CDR2 YYNGEE. Trimming took off 3 bases at V and 7 bases at J, with 16 bases between the two ends. The CDR3 runs 14 residues. CDR3 in amino acids: CASSGHGSKHEAFF. CDR3 sequence (DNA): TGTGCCAGCAGCGGACACGGGAGCAAACATGAAGCTTTCTTT.